Each of the 19 T cell receptor beta chains below was sequenced from the same sample in a study of T cell responses to AZD1222 COVID-19 vaccine (dated by TCRdb to the early 2020s). The intended sense of this specimen's time point label: baseline before first vaccination. To prepare the library, the immunoSEQ multiplex PCR assay was applied. TCRdb took this table from immuneACCESS and kept in-frame rearrangements with V and J called. Such tables lack part of the clones; where checked against another copy, unresolved V genes explain under half of the gap, and the rest is unexplained. For this sample the table gives around 130,000 clones, of which 75% to 90% were detected only once. The ten largest clones take up 3.1% of the sample. Here the sequenced sample was peripheral blood, taken on day 0 of AZD1222 vaccination. All receptors derive from an adult in good health.

This clone was recorded a few times. The chain is built from TRBV7-2 and TRBJ1-1; no clear D gene. The CDR3 spans 15 residues. Deletions cut 1 base from V and 4 bases from J, with 13 bases between. CDR1 and CDR2 (germline): SGHTA, FQGNSA. In nucleotides, the CDR3 is TGTGCCAGCAGCTTAGGCCAAATAACACTCACTGAAGCTTTCTTT. Its protein product is CASSLGQITLTEAFF.

This chain links TRBV5-1 with TRBJ2-3; the D gene is possibly TRBD2 (6 bases). Germline CDR1 is SGHRS and CDR2 is YFSETQ. Trimming took 4 bases from V and 0 from J, leaving 9 bases between them. The CDR3 runs to 14 residues. The CDR3, as DNA: TGCGCCAGCAGCGGCGGGGTCAGCACAGATACGCAGTATTTT. It translates to CASSGGVSTDTQYF.

The chain links TRBV28 to TRBJ2-7; 7 bases match TRBD1. Germline values: CDR1 MDHEN, CDR2 SYDVKM. The CDR3 loop spans 14 amino acids. V lost 5 bases, J lost 6 bases, and 10 bases stayed unmatched. CDR3 coding DNA: TGTGCCAGCAGTGCCCTGACAGGGTTCGGCGAGCAGTACTTC. It specifies CASSALTGFGEQYF.

The chain has TRBV5-1 and TRBJ2-2; 10 positions agree with TRBD2. The V gene's germline CDR1 is SGHRS and CDR2 YFSETQ. This CDR3 contains 15 residues. With V trimmed by 8 bases and J by 5 bases, 9 bases remained unmatched. DNA of the CDR3: TGCGCCAGTAGCCAGCTAGCGGGAGAGACCGGGGAGCTGTTTTTT. Translation gives CASSQLAGETGELFF.

This clone was seen just once. This chain links TRBV12-3 or TRBV12-4 with TRBJ2-2; 8 bases map to TRBD1. The CDR3 runs 13 residues. The V segment lost 5 bases and the J segment 6 bases; nucleotides outside the gene matches: 2. Here the CDR3 DNA reads TGTGCCAGCAGTAAACAGGGGGCCGGGGAGCTGTTTTTT. Protein: CASSKQGAGELFF.

V is TRBV7-3 and J is TRBJ1-6, with 9 positions matching TRBD1. With 8 bases clipped from V and 10 bases from J, the junction kept 6 bases outside the gene matches. Germline CDR1 and CDR2: SGHTA and FQGTGA. This CDR3 comprises 13 residues. CDR3 loop: CASGDRAGSPLHF. The CDR3 DNA reads as TGTGCCAGCGGGGACAGGGCGGGCTCACCCCTCCACTTT.

This sequence joins TRBV2 and TRBJ2-7; TRBD2 aligns across 8 bases. V dropped 6 bases and J dropped 3; count of bases not matched to a gene: 10. The CDR3 is 15 amino acids. Germline assignment: CDR1 SNHLY and CDR2 FYNNEI. The CDR3 is CASSQRRAGDYEQYF. The CDR3 nucleotides read TGTGCCAGCAGCCAGAGGAGAGCGGGGGACTACGAGCAGTACTTC.

Concerning this clone itself: Within the sample, other DNA sequences also encode this same CDR3. The chain uses TRBV9 and TRBJ1-1; D is undetermined. This CDR3 is built from 14 residues. Trimming cost V 0 bases and J 1 base, with 7 bases left between them. CDR1 and CDR2 from the germline V gene are SGDLS and YYNGEE. The CDR3 DNA sequence: TGTGCCAGCAGCGTAGGTGGGGAGAACACTGAAGCTTTCTTT. It yields the protein CASSVGGENTEAFF.

J is TRBJ1-6 and V is TRBV5-1, with D hard to call. The CDR3 loop spans 16 amino acids. Looked up from germline, CDR1 is SGHRS and CDR2 is YFSETQ. V lost 0 bases to trimming and J lost 7 bases, with 14 bases between them. The CDR3 coding sequence is TGCGCCAGCAGCTTGGCGGACGGAGGACTCAATTCACCCCTCCACTTT. Translating it yields CASSLADGGLNSPLHF.

This clone was recorded only once. The rearrangement links TRBV15 to TRBJ2-5; 14 bases match TRBD2. Germline CDR1 LNHNV, CDR2 YYDKDF (reference sequence). Trimming removed 5 bases from V and 7 bases from J; junction bases left unmatched: 12. The length of the CDR3 is 17 residues. CDR3 residues: CATSVGLAGGAVGTQYF. The CDR3 nucleotides read TGTGCCACCAGCGTCGGACTAGCGGGGGGCGCCGTGGGGACCCAGTACTTC.

The J gene is TRBJ1-1, the V gene TRBV4-3, with TRBD1 matching 7 bases. Per the germline V gene, CDR1 is LGHNA and CDR2 is YSLEER. V was pared by 4 bases and J by 5 bases, with 10 bases of the junction left unmatched. This CDR3 has 15 amino acids. The CDR3 spells CASSLDRAGRTEAFF. CDR3 DNA: TGCGCCAGCAGCCTTGACAGGGCTGGGAGAACTGAAGCTTTCTTT.

The chain couples TRBV7-3 to TRBJ2-3; 8 bases are shared with TRBD2. CDR1 and CDR2 from the germline V gene are SGHTA and FQGTGA. The ends lost 7 bases at V and 2 bases at J; junction bases unmatched: 8. The CDR3 is 15 amino acids. CDR3 residues: CASTRRGAVTDTQYF. The CDR3 coding sequence is TGTGCCAGCACACGGCGGGGGGCCGTCACAGATACGCAGTATTTT.

J is TRBJ1-1 and V is TRBV10-1; D gene unclear. The germline gives CDR1 WNHNN, CDR2 SYGVQD (reference sequence). V was shortened by 10 bases and J by 6 bases, with 18 bases between the two germline ends. This CDR3 has 13 residues. The CDR3 bases are TGCGCCATCCTAGGACGGAGAAGCGCTGAAGCTTTCTTT. Its translation is CAILGRRSAEAFF.

This rearrangement joins TRBV6-5 to TRBJ1-1; the D is unclear. This CDR3 comprises 15 residues. Germline loops: CDR1 MNHEY, CDR2 SVGAGI. V was shortened by 0 bases and J by 1 base, with 9 bases between the two germline ends. CDR3 nucleotides: TGTGCCAGCAGTTACTCCCCTGTATGGAACACTGAAGCTTTCTTT. It encodes CASSYSPVWNTEAFF.

V gene TRBV5-4 combines with J gene TRBJ1-6; the D gene is possibly TRBD1 (5 bases). V lost 4 bases, J lost 10 bases, and 12 bases lay in between. This CDR3 has 13 residues. The germline CDR1 and CDR2 sequences are SGHNT and YYREEE (reference sequence). CDR3 sequence reads: CASSAGAESPLHF. The DNA for the CDR3 is TGTGCCAGCAGCGCCGGGGCAGAGTCACCCCTCCACTTT.

This clone came up a few times. The chain uses TRBV6-2 or TRBV6-3 and TRBJ2-7; TRBD2 agrees at 9 bases. The CDR3 runs 12 residues. The V segment lost 4 bases and the J segment 6 bases; nucleotides outside the gene matches: 1. Germline lookup yields CDR1 MNHEY and CDR2 SVGEGT. This CDR3 is CASSLGLAEQYF. CDR3 coding DNA: TGTGCCAGCAGTTTGGGACTAGCCGAGCAGTACTTC.

The rearrangement uses TRBV11-2 and TRBJ1-5; D is ambiguous. The length of the CDR3 is 13 residues. V shed 0 bases and J shed 5 bases, with 5 bases lying between them. The germline CDR1 and CDR2 sequences are SGHAT and FQNNGV. This chain's CDR3 is CASSLEVDQPQHF. The CDR3 DNA sequence: TGTGCCAGCAGCTTAGAGGTAGATCAGCCCCAGCATTTT.

Only one count was recorded for this clone. The chain combines TRBV11-2 with TRBJ2-7; 7 bases agree with TRBD1. The CDR3 is 14 amino acids. The germline CDR1 and CDR2 sequences are SGHAT and FQNNGV. V dropped 5 bases and J dropped 1; count of bases not matched to a gene: 5. The CDR3 DNA follows: TGTGCCAGCAGCCCTTGGGGACAGTCCTACGAGCAGTACTTC. Amino acids: CASSPWGQSYEQYF.

The gene calls are TRBV29-1 and TRBJ2-1; D gene unclear. The CDR3 has 13 residues. Germline CDR1 reads SQVTM; CDR2 reads ANQGSEA. Trimming pared 1 base from V and 6 bases from J, leaving 10 bases between. CDR3 amino acids: CSVEATVGNEQFF. The DNA for the CDR3 is TGCAGCGTTGAAGCCACGGTAGGCAATGAGCAGTTCTTC.